Listed below are T cell receptor beta chains from one sample, sequenced in a study of blood T cells in healthy people across ages. TCRdb reanalysed the 5' RACE reads using MiXCR and keeps one entry per CDR3 protein. Of hundreds of thousands of distinct CDR3 sequences in the sample, approximately 59% were seen once. What was sequenced was blood. These receptors were obtained from a man in his 60s in good health. The CDR3 runs from the conserved cysteine through the conserved F or W. A D gene is named only where the DNA matches it firmly. A clone size is listed for some rows: how often the clone was seen (once, few, many), or a class if it is expanded.

v_call	clone_size	j_call	d_call	cdr3_aa	cdr3_nt
TRBV20-1	.	TRBJ1-1	.	CSAPTGNTEAFF	TGCAGTGCTCCAACCGGGAACACTGAAGCTTTCTTT
TRBV5-4	many	TRBJ2-6	TRBD1	CASSLDRGAGANVLTF	TGTGCCAGCAGCTTAGACAGGGGCGCTGGGGCCAACGTCCTGACTTTC
TRBV4-1	once	TRBJ2-5	TRBD2	CASSHRGLAVQETQYF	TGCGCCAGCAGCCACCGCGGACTAGCGGTACAAGAGACCCAGTACTTC
TRBV12-3/TRBV12-4	.	TRBJ1-5	.	CDSSTRDKENQPQHF	TGTGACAGCAGTACCCGGGACAAAGAGAATCAGCCCCAGCATTTT
TRBV20-1	.	TRBJ1-2	.	CSAREPRQRGPINYGYTF	TGCAGTGCTAGGGAACCACGACAGCGGGGGCCTATTAACTATGGCTACACCTTC
TRBV7-8	once	TRBJ2-7	TRBD2	CASSPVQLAGAISYEQYF	TGTGCCAGCAGCCCAGTCCAACTAGCGGGGGCCATTTCCTACGAGCAGTACTTC
TRBV5-4	once	TRBJ2-7	TRBD2	CASSRAGDTYEQYF	TGTGCCAGCAGCCGAGCGGGGGACACCTACGAGCAGTACTTC
TRBV29-1	few	TRBJ2-1	TRBD2	CSVRRGGYEQFF	TGCAGCGTGAGGCGGGGGGGCTATGAGCAGTTCTTC
TRBV7-2	few	TRBJ2-6	.	CASVRSSGANVLTF	TGTGCCAGCGTACGGTCCTCTGGGGCCAACGTCCTGACTTTC
TRBV20-1	many	TRBJ1-1	.	CSAPPGGGTEAFF	TGCAGTGCCCCCCCGGGGGGGGGCACTGAAGCTTTCTTT
TRBV7-2	few	TRBJ2-1	TRBD1	CASSLGQGAYYEQFF	TGTGCCAGCAGCTTAGGACAGGGGGCTTACTATGAGCAGTTCTTC
TRBV7-8	.	TRBJ2-7	.	CASSLNGGSYEQYF	TGTGCCAGCAGCTTAAACGGTGGATCCTACGAGCAGTACTTC
TRBV29-1	.	TRBJ1-1	.	CSGGLLNTEAFF	TGCAGCGGGGGACTTCTGAACACTGAAGCTTTCTTT
TRBV5-6	.	TRBJ1-2	.	CASSLQPRRANYGYTF	TGTGCCAGCAGCTTGCAACCCAGGCGAGCTAACTATGGCTACACCTTC
TRBV9	few	TRBJ2-5	.	CASSVGIAEDQETQYF	TGTGCCAGCAGCGTAGGAATAGCTGAAGACCAAGAGACCCAGTACTTC
TRBV20-1	.	TRBJ2-3	TRBD2	CSARWGGLDTQYF	TGCAGTGCTAGGTGGGGGGGTTTGGATACGCAGTATTTT
TRBV7-9	.	TRBJ2-1	.	CASSSPRGGTYNEQFF	TGTGCCAGCAGCTCCCCCAGAGGGGGAACCTACAATGAGCAGTTCTTC
TRBV9	few	TRBJ1-2	TRBD1	CASSPSRTGGKDGYTF	TGTGCCAGCAGCCCATCCAGGACAGGGGGTAAGGATGGCTACACCTTC
TRBV9	.	TRBJ1-4	TRBD1	CASSVGQGVGEKLFF	TGTGCCAGCAGCGTCGGACAGGGGGTAGGAGAAAAACTGTTTTTT
TRBV20-1	.	TRBJ1-2	.	CSAAGVAGDVGYTF	TGCAGTGCGGCGGGGGTAGCGGGGGATGTGGGCTACACCTTC
TRBV27	.	TRBJ2-1	TRBD2	CASTWGSGDNEQFF	TGTGCCAGCACCTGGGGTAGCGGGGACAATGAGCAGTTCTTC
TRBV18	.	TRBJ1-1	.	CASSPAATLGTEASF	TGTGCCAGCTCACCGGCGGCCACCCTGGGCACTGAAGCTTCCTTT
TRBV20-1	.	TRBJ2-5	.	CTARDPLRETQYF	TGCACTGCTAGAGATCCGCTTCGAGAGACCCAGTACTTC
TRBV28	few	TRBJ1-2	.	CASRTGQTYGYTF	TGTGCCAGCCGGACGGGACAAACTTATGGCTACACCTTC
TRBV7-2	.	TRBJ2-3	.	CASSLYLNTDTQYF	TGTGCCAGCAGCTTATACCTAAACACAGATACGCAGTATTTT
TRBV12-3/TRBV12-4	.	TRBJ2-5	TRBD2	CASSLRGGRETQYF	TGTGCCAGCAGCTTAAGGGGCGGGAGAGAGACCCAGTACTTC
TRBV7-2	.	TRBJ1-2	TRBD1	CASSFRPQGDGYTF	TGTGCCAGCAGCTTTCGCCCTCAGGGGGATGGCTACACCTTC
TRBV12-3/TRBV12-4	.	TRBJ2-1	TRBD1	CASSFGTGGNEQFF	TGTGCCAGCAGTTTTGGGACAGGGGGCAATGAGCAGTTCTTC
TRBV6-5	few	TRBJ1-2	TRBD1	CASSLVWDSGNYGYTF	TGTGCCAGCAGCCTGGTATGGGACAGCGGTAACTATGGCTACACCTTC
TRBV5-1	.	TRBJ1-1	.	CASSLEGVGTKAFF	TGCGCCAGCAGCTTGGAAGGTGTGGGGACTAAAGCTTTCTTT
TRBV24-1	.	TRBJ2-5	.	CATSAPLGQRGETQYF	TGTGCCACCAGTGCCCCCCTTGGGCAGCGAGGAGAGACCCAGTACTTC
TRBV4-1	many	TRBJ2-3	TRBD1	CASSQDVTGGTDTQYF	TGCGCCAGCAGCCAAGATGTAACAGGGGGGACAGATACGCAGTATTTT
TRBV5-1	.	TRBJ2-7	TRBD2	CASSLGLAGRDTYEQYF	TGCGCCAGCAGCTTGGGACTAGCGGGGAGGGATACCTACGAGCAGTACTTC
TRBV3-1	.	TRBJ2-3	.	CASSQARADTQYF	TGTGCCAGCAGCCAAGCTCGGGCGGATACGCAGTATTTT
TRBV7-9	few	TRBJ1-1	.	CASSLVPGGVTEAFF	TGTGCCAGCAGCTTAGTCCCCGGTGGGGTGACTGAAGCTTTCTTT
TRBV5-1	many	TRBJ2-1	TRBD1	CASSPTTGTGLEQFF	TGCGCCAGCAGCCCGACTACCGGGACAGGGCTTGAGCAGTTCTTC
TRBV6-5	.	TRBJ2-1	TRBD1	CASRRTGASSYNEQFF	TGTGCCAGCAGGAGGACAGGGGCCAGCTCCTACAATGAGCAGTTCTTC
TRBV9	few	TRBJ2-1	TRBD1	CASSVATGAVNNEQFF	TGTGCCAGCAGCGTAGCTACAGGGGCAGTCAACAATGAGCAGTTCTTC
TRBV20-1	.	TRBJ2-3	.	CSASLKDTQYF	TGCAGTGCGTCGCTCAAAGATACGCAGTATTTT
TRBV7-9	once	TRBJ1-1	.	CASSRPRNTEAFF	TGTGCCAGCAGCCGTCCCCGGAACACTGAAGCTTTCTTT
TRBV7-9	.	TRBJ1-2	.	CASSLASHRVHGYTF	TGTGCCAGCAGCTTAGCGAGTCACAGGGTCCATGGCTACACCTTC
TRBV28	.	TRBJ1-1	.	CASSFPRGVDTEAFF	TGTGCCAGCAGTTTCCCACGGGGCGTCGACACTGAAGCTTTCTTT
TRBV20-1	.	TRBJ2-3	TRBD2	CSAKTSGGGTDTQYF	TGCAGTGCCAAGACTAGCGGGGGGGGCACAGATACGCAGTATTTT
TRBV6-5	.	TRBJ1-4	.	CASRRTRPQPREKLFF	TGTGCCAGCAGACGAACTAGACCCCAACCGAGGGAAAAACTGTTTTTT
TRBV4-1	.	TRBJ1-5	.	CASSQSFTDDSNQPQHF	TGCGCCAGCAGCCAATCATTTACAGACGATAGCAATCAGCCCCAGCATTTT
TRBV3-1	.	TRBJ2-4	.	CASSRGRQNIQYF	TGTGCCAGCAGCCGCGGACGGCAAAACATTCAGTACTTC
TRBV2	.	TRBJ1-2	.	CASSEQGQDGYTF	TGTGCCAGCAGTGAGCAGGGGCAGGATGGCTACACCTTC
TRBV3-1	.	TRBJ2-1	TRBD2	CASSQGVGGEYNEQFF	TGTGCCAGCAGCCAAGGGGTGGGGGGGGAATACAATGAGCAGTTCTTC
TRBV20-1	few	TRBJ2-4	.	CSAQDRGRDKNIQYF	TGCAGTGCTCAAGATAGGGGGAGAGACAAAAACATTCAGTACTTC
TRBV7-2	.	TRBJ2-7	TRBD1	CASSFGTGVYEQYF	TGTGCCAGCAGCTTTGGGACAGGGGTCTACGAGCAGTACTTC
TRBV5-1	.	TRBJ2-7	.	CASSSTYNSYEQYF	TGCGCCAGCAGCTCGACATACAATTCCTACGAGCAGTACTTC
TRBV19	few	TRBJ2-5	TRBD1	CASTGQGDQETQYF	TGTGCCAGTACGGGACAGGGGGACCAAGAGACCCAGTACTTC
TRBV29-1	.	TRBJ2-7	.	CSVEGASPHFYEQYF	TGCAGCGTTGAAGGGGCCTCCCCCCATTTTTACGAGCAGTACTTC
TRBV15	.	TRBJ2-5	.	CATSRGGVQETQYF	TGTGCCACCAGCAGAGGTGGGGTTCAAGAGACCCAGTACTTC
TRBV20-1	few	TRBJ2-5	TRBD2	CSASQGLAMETQYF	TGCAGTGCTAGCCAAGGACTAGCCATGGAGACCCAGTACTTC
TRBV10-2	once	TRBJ1-2	.	CASSESGRMGYTF	TGCGCCAGCAGTGAGTCGGGCAGGATGGGCTACACCTTC
TRBV6-6	few	TRBJ2-3	.	CASSYSKTDTQYF	TGTGCCAGCAGTTACTCGAAGACAGATACGCAGTATTTT
TRBV18	.	TRBJ1-2	.	CASSPPQGVEGYTF	TGTGCCAGCTCACCACCGCAGGGAGTCGAGGGCTACACCTTC